The rows below give T cell receptor beta chains drawn from one sample of a study of T cell changes during pregnancy in multiple sclerosis. This table comes from immunoSEQ multiplex PCR, and its TCRdb copy is limited to in-frame clones, with some not included. The data show fewer than 50,000 clones, approximately 88% seen once. The source was CD4+ T cells from peripheral blood mononuclear cells, collected in the first trimester of pregnancy. The receptors were gathered from a female donor with multiple sclerosis, enrolled in a pregnancy study. The CDR3 runs from the conserved cysteine through the conserved F or W. The order of the fields is J gene, D gene, V gene, clone size, CDR3 DNA, CDR3 protein. D genes are given only for firm matches. Clone sizes are given selectively: once, few, many, or a class where the clone is expanded.

>TRBJ2-7|TRBD1|TRBV19|once
TGTGCCAGTAGTATAGGCAGGGGGAACTCCTACGAGCAGTACTTC
CASSIGRGNSYEQYF
>TRBJ1-3|TRBD1|TRBV14|NA
TGTGCCAGCAGCCTGGGGACAGGGAAAACCATATATTTT
CASSLGTGKTIYF
>TRBJ2-1|NA|TRBV6-1|NA
TGTGCCAGCAGTGGTCCGTACAATGAGCAGTTCTTC
CASSGPYNEQFF
>TRBJ2-7|NA|TRBV30|NA
TGTGCCTGGAGTTCGGCAATGCGGGAGCAGTACTTC
CAWSSAMREQYF
>TRBJ2-2|TRBD1|TRBV29-1|NA
TGCAGCGTTGAAACTACAGGGGGATACGGGGAGCTGTTTTTT
CSVETTGGYGELFF
>TRBJ2-2|TRBD2|TRBV4-1|NA
TGCGCCAGCAGCCCAGGACTAGCGGGAGTAAACACCGGGGAGCTGTTTTTT
CASSPGLAGVNTGELFF
>TRBJ2-5|TRBD1|TRBV5-1|NA
TGCGCCAGCAGCCGCACGGGACAGATCCAAGAGACCCAGTACTTC
CASSRTGQIQETQYF
>TRBJ2-1|NA|TRBV7-3|NA
TGTGCCAGCAGCTTAACGGGGGGGGCCTCCTACAATGAGCAGTTCTTC
CASSLTGGASYNEQFF
>TRBJ2-3|TRBD2|TRBV19|once
TGTGCCAGTAGTAATGGACTAGCGGGAGGGATGGGCACAGATACGCAGTATTTT
CASSNGLAGGMGTDTQYF
>TRBJ1-2|TRBD1|TRBV7-9|NA
TGTGCCAGCAGCTCCGGGACAGTAGGCTACACCTTC
CASSSGTVGYTF
>TRBJ2-7|NA|TRBV5-6|NA
TGTGCCAGCAGCTTGTTGAGGACAGATATTTACGAGCAGTACTTC
CASSLLRTDIYEQYF
>TRBJ1-1|NA|TRBV2|NA
TGTGCCAGCAGCAAGACGGGGGGGAACACTGAAGCTTTCTTT
CASSKTGGNTEAFF
>TRBJ2-7|TRBD1|TRBV18|once
TGTGCCAGTGTCTTCGGACAGGGCCCCTACGAGCAGTACTTC
CASVFGQGPYEQYF
>TRBJ2-7|TRBD1|TRBV4-2|NA
TGTGCCAGCAGCCAGGGACAGAACGAGCAGTACTTC
CASSQGQNEQYF
>TRBJ1-2|NA|TRBV2|NA
TGTGCCAGCACCGCAGACTATGGCTACACCTTC
CASTADYGYTF
>TRBJ2-1|TRBD2|TRBV28|NA
TGTGCCAGCAGTTTTGTCTCGACTAGCGGAGCGTTGTACAATGAGCAGTTCTTC
CASSFVSTSGALYNEQFF
>TRBJ1-4|NA|TRBV4-1|NA
TGCGCCAGCAGCCATCGAGGAGGGGCCACTAATGAAAAACTGTTTTTT
CASSHRGGATNEKLFF
>TRBJ2-7|NA|TRBV12-5|NA
TGTGCTAGTGGTTTGGTAAAAATTTTGGGGGGGGCGAGCTCCTACGAGCAGTACTTC
CASGLVKILGGASSYEQYF
>TRBJ1-1|TRBD1|TRBV11-1|NA
TGTGCCAGCAGCTTACTCGGCAGGGGGCATCCTGAAGCTTTCTTT
CASSLLGRGHPEAFF
>TRBJ1-4|TRBD1|TRBV30|few
TGTGCCTGGAGTGTACGGGACAGGGTACAGGGAAAACTGTTTTTT
CAWSVRDRVQGKLFF
>TRBJ2-3|NA|TRBV10-3|NA
TGTGCCAGCAGGGCTAGCACAGATACGCAGTATTTT
CASRASTDTQYF
>TRBJ1-2|NA|TRBV19|once
TGTGCCAGTAGTGCCAGGATCACAGGAAAGGTGTTTACCTTC
CASSARITGKVFTF
>TRBJ2-3|TRBD2|TRBV4-3|NA
TGCGCCAGCAGCCACCAACTAGCGGTCACAGATACGCAGTATTTT
CASSHQLAVTDTQYF
>TRBJ1-2|NA|TRBV5-1|NA
TGCGCCAGCAGCACGGGACAAAACTATGGCTACACCTTC
CASSTGQNYGYTF
>TRBJ2-2|NA|TRBV2|NA
TGTGCCAGCAGGGCCCAGGGCACCGGGGAGCTGTTTTTT
CASRAQGTGELFF
>TRBJ2-7|NA|TRBV6-1|NA
TGTGCCAGCAAAAGGGGTAACTACGAGCAGTACTTC
CASKRGNYEQYF
>TRBJ1-2|NA|TRBV6-5|NA
TGTGCCAGCAGCCGGGAGTCCTATGGCTACACCTTC
CASSRESYGYTF
>TRBJ2-7|TRBD2|TRBV19|NA
TGTGCCTCAAAAGTGGGACTAGCGGGAGAGGGGTACGAGCAGTACTTC
CASKVGLAGEGYEQYF
>TRBJ2-7|NA|TRBV4-1|NA
TGCGCCAGCAGCCAAGCTTTTAGGGCAGGGTTCTACGAGCAGTACTTC
CASSQAFRAGFYEQYF
>TRBJ1-2|TRBD1|TRBV28|NA
TGTGCCAGCAGCGCCGGGACAGTTTATTTTGGCTACACCTTC
CASSAGTVYFGYTF
>TRBJ1-2|NA|TRBV7-2|NA
TGTGCCAGCAGCCCCGAACTACTGGTGCGGGGCTACACCTTC
CASSPELLVRGYTF
>TRBJ1-5|NA|TRBV18|NA
TGTGCCAGCTCCCCCGGGAGGGGCAATCAGCCCCAGCATTTT
CASSPGRGNQPQHF
>TRBJ1-5|NA|TRBV10-3|NA
TGTGCCATCAGTGAGTACGGGGGGGGGCAGCCCCAGCATTTT
CAISEYGGGQPQHF
>TRBJ2-4|TRBD1|TRBV12-5|NA
TGTGCTAGTGGGACCGGGACAGGGGACAGTTTCATTCAGTACTTC
CASGTGTGDSFIQYF
>TRBJ2-5|TRBD1|TRBV6-1|NA
TGTGCCAGCTCAGGATTGGGACAGGCAGAGACCCAGTACTTC
CASSGLGQAETQYF
>TRBJ1-2|TRBD1|TRBV6-5|NA
TGTGCCAGCAGGCAAGGGACAGGGACCTATGGCTACACCTTC
CASRQGTGTYGYTF
>TRBJ2-3|NA|TRBV2|NA
TGTGCCAGCAGTGATCGGGGTATAAGCACAGATACGCAGTATTTT
CASSDRGISTDTQYF
>TRBJ1-2|TRBD1|TRBV6-6|few
TGTGCCAGCAGTTTTGGACAGGGGGATTATGGCTACACCTTC
CASSFGQGDYGYTF
>TRBJ2-1|NA|TRBV7-9|NA
TGTGCCAGCAGCCCACAGGGCTTCGCAGTTGGGTCCAGTTCCAATGAGCAGTTCTTC
CASSPQGFAVGSSSNEQFF
>TRBJ1-5|NA|TRBV19|once
TGTGCCAGTAGTATTCTGCTAAGAGGGGGGGAGAAAGGGAATCAGCCCCAGCATTTT
CASSILLRGGEKGNQPQHF
>TRBJ1-3|TRBD1|TRBV5-1|NA
TGCGCCAGCGGACAGGGCATTTCTGGAAACACCATATATTTT
CASGQGISGNTIYF
>TRBJ1-4|NA|TRBV11-2|NA
TGTGCCAGCAGCTTATTTGGGGGACAAGAAAAACTGTTTTTT
CASSLFGGQEKLFF
>TRBJ2-1|NA|TRBV11-2|NA
TGTGCCAGCAGCTTGTGGGGGCTCAGACAGAGATTCAATGAGCAGTTCTTC
CASSLWGLRQRFNEQFF
>TRBJ2-7|TRBD2|TRBV5-1|medium-sized
TGCGCCAGCAGCCCGGGACTAGCGGCCGGCACCTACGAGCAGTACTTC
CASSPGLAAGTYEQYF
>TRBJ2-1|TRBD2|TRBV19|NA
TGTGCCAGTAGTATCCTCCTAGCGGGACCCTACAATGAGCAGTTCTTC
CASSILLAGPYNEQFF
>TRBJ2-7|NA|TRBV2|NA
TGTGCCAGCAGCCGAGGAGCCTACGAGCAGTACTTC
CASSRGAYEQYF
>TRBJ1-1|NA|TRBV4-1|NA
TGCGCCAGCAGCGCGACCGGGACACCGAACACTGAAGCTTTCTTT
CASSATGTPNTEAFF
>TRBJ1-2|NA|TRBV30|NA
TGTGCCTGCCGGAAGGGCGGGGTCGATGGCTACACCTTC
CACRKGGVDGYTF
>TRBJ1-1|TRBD1|TRBV28|NA
TGTGCCAGCAGTTCTTCTATGGACAGGGGGCAAGCTTTCTTT
CASSSSMDRGQAFF